This entry lists 21 T cell receptor beta chains sequenced from one sample in a study of blood T cells in healthy people across ages. The second PCR ran roughly 7 to 11 cycles with a sample-barcoded 5' primer and J-beta primers. TCRdb re-called the 5' RACE reads through MiXCR, storing one row per CDR3 protein. Of 800,000 to 950,000 distinct CDR3 sequences listed, roughly 50% are singletons. Sequencing was carried out using blood. The origin of the receptors is a man aged 30 to 39 in good health.

The V gene is TRBV29-1, the J gene TRBJ2-7, with TRBD1 matching over 9 bases. CDR1 is SQVTM, CDR2 ANQGSEA, per germline. The V segment lost 4 bases and the J segment 0 bases; nucleotides outside the gene matches: 7. CDR3 length equals 15 residues. The CDR3 DNA follows: TGCAGCGTTGGAGTGTGGGACAGGGACTCCTACGAGCAGTACTTC. Amino acid sequence: CSVGVWDRDSYEQYF.

V is TRBV14 and J is TRBJ2-1, with D unclear. The V gene lost 0 bases and the J gene lost 9 bases, with 6 bases spanning the gap. The CDR3 consists of 12 residues. CDR1 SGHDN and CDR2 FVKESK come from the germline V gene. The CDR3 DNA reads TGTGCCAGCAGCCAAGATTGGAGTGAGCAGTTCTTC. Its translation: CASSQDWSEQFF.

V and J are TRBV5-1 and TRBJ1-3; D call uncertain. The germline V gene encodes CDR1 SGHRS and CDR2 YFSETQ. The ends were cut back, 4 bases at V and 0 bases at J, with 11 bases in the middle. This CDR3 region has 15 residues. CDR3 loop: CASSDGQNSGNTIYF. CDR3 DNA: TGCGCCAGCAGCGACGGGCAGAACTCTGGAAACACCATATATTTT.

The genes are TRBV12-3 or TRBV12-4 and TRBJ2-7; D assignment may be TRBD1 or TRBD2 (5 bases each). The V gene lost 7 bases and the J gene lost 4 bases, with 11 bases spanning the gap. This CDR3 spans 12 amino acids. The DNA for the CDR3 is TGTGCCAGCACCCTTGGGGGTTACGAGCAGTACTTC. Amino acid sequence: CASTLGGYEQYF.

This clonotype came up many times. This chain joins TRBV4-1 and TRBJ2-1, with 13 nucleotides matching TRBD2. V was clipped by 3 bases and J by 8 bases; unmatched bases: 10. There are 17 residues in the CDR3. Germline V lookup: CDR1 MGHRA, CDR2 YSYEKL. CDR3 protein: CASSHSTSGGARYEQFF. The CDR3 DNA sequence: TGCGCCAGCAGCCATTCTACTAGCGGGGGGGCCCGGTATGAGCAGTTCTTC.

The chain links TRBV6-5 to TRBJ1-6; 8 bases fit TRBD1. V lost 0 bases and J lost 6; bases outside the gene matches: 7. CDR3 length: 17 residues. The V gene's germline CDR1 is MNHEY and CDR2 SVGAGI. This chain's CDR3 is CASSYSRTGYGNSPLHF. The CDR3 DNA follows: TGTGCCAGCAGTTACTCGCGGACAGGGTATGGTAATTCACCCCTCCACTTT.

The chain recombines TRBV5-1 with TRBJ2-1; D might be TRBD1 (8 bases). Trimming pared 4 bases from V and 8 bases from J, leaving 16 bases between. The length of the CDR3 is 14 residues. CDR1 is SGHRS and CDR2 is YFSETQ in the germline V gene. In nucleotides, the CDR3 is TGCGCCAGCAGCGTTACAGGGGGGGAAGATGAGCAGTTCTTC. Its translation is CASSVTGGEDEQFF. Combining the CDR3 with reference TRBV5-1 and TRBJ2-1 gives the whole variable domain KAGVTQTPRYLIKTRGQQVTLSCSPISGHRSVSWYQQTPGQGLQFLFEYFSETQRNKGNFPGRFSGRQFSNSRSEMNVSTLELGDSALYLCASSVTGGEDEQFFGPGTRLTVL.

This clonotype was counted a few times. The V gene is TRBV7-2, the J gene TRBJ2-5; 9 bases map to TRBD2. J gave up 1 base and V 1 base, and 4 bases lay outside the gene matches. Germline V CDR1 and CDR2: SGHTA, FQGNSA. The CDR3 is 16 residues long. The CDR3 loop is CASSLGSSGTQETQYF. The CDR3 DNA reads TGTGCCAGCAGCTTAGGATCTAGCGGGACCCAAGAGACCCAGTACTTC.

Details on this clonotype: A much larger clone lies one base from this, so it may be a read error. The rearrangement joins TRBV5-5 to TRBJ1-4; D is ambiguous. This CDR3 is 14 amino acids long. Germline V gene data show CDR1 as SGHKS and CDR2 as YYEKEE (reference sequence). Trimming cost V 7 bases and J 8 bases, with 18 bases left between them. This CDR3 reads CASGQGRFKEKLFF. The CDR3 bases are TGTGCCAGCGGCCAAGGACGGTTTAAGGAAAAACTGTTTTTT.

The J gene is TRBJ2-3, the V gene TRBV7-2; 9 nucleotides align to TRBD1. This CDR3 has 12 amino acids. The J segment lost 14 bases and the V segment lost 4 bases, leaving 7 bases of the junction unmatched. Germline CDR1 reads SGHTA; CDR2 reads FQGNSA. CDR3 sequence reads: CASSSRGQGWYF. For the CDR3, the DNA is TGTGCCAGCAGCTCTCGGGGACAGGGATGGTATTTT.

This clonotype showed up just a few times. This rearrangement joins TRBV12-3 or TRBV12-4 to TRBJ1-5; D is unresolved. V lost 4 bases to trimming and J lost 0 bases, with 10 bases between them. This CDR3 has 15 amino acids. CDR3 protein: CASSSPTYSNQPQHF. DNA of the CDR3: TGTGCCAGCAGTTCCCCGACATATAGCAATCAGCCCCAGCATTTT.

The gene calls are TRBV6-1 and TRBJ2-5, with 9 bases fitting TRBD1. J lost 11 bases, V lost 3 bases, and 16 bases had no gene match. Germline CDR1 reads MNHNS; CDR2 reads SASEGT. The CDR3 length is 16 residues. CDR3 nucleotide sequence: TGTGCCAGCAGTGAGGTTTGGACAGGGGAGCGCAATGAGCAGTACTTC. Translating gives CASSEVWTGERNEQYF.

Comments on this clonotype: This may be a read error, as it is one base from a much larger clone. The chain is built from TRBV6-6 and TRBJ2-1; D remains ambiguous. V gave up 4 bases and J gave up 8 bases, with 6 bases separating them. The germline CDR1 and CDR2 sequences are MNHNY and SVGAGI (reference sequence). There are 11 residues in the CDR3. CDR3 in DNA: TGTGCCAGCAGTTTCCACTATGAGCAGTTCTTC. Translated, it gives CASSFHYEQFF.

V gene TRBV28 combines with J gene TRBJ2-5; TRBD2 agrees at 8 bases. Unmatched junction bases numbered 5, after V lost 7 bases and J lost 4 bases. The CDR3 length is 13 residues. Germline assignment: CDR1 MDHEN and CDR2 SYDVKM. The CDR3: CASKRGTAETQYF. The CDR3 region has the DNA TGTGCCAGCAAGCGGGGGACGGCAGAGACCCAGTACTTC.

The CDR3 region has the DNA TGTGCCATCAGTGAACTTGGACAGGTCTTTGGGGCTGTGGGGGACAATGAGCAGTTCTTC. Translating it yields CAISELGQVFGAVGDNEQFF. V gene TRBV10-3 combines with J gene TRBJ2-1; 7 positions match TRBD1. The ends lost 3 bases at V and 5 bases at J; junction bases unmatched: 22. Germline values: CDR1 ENHRY, CDR2 SYGVKD. The CDR3 covers 20 residues.

This clonotype was seen a handful of times. The DNA of the CDR3 is TGTGCCAGCAGCCAGGACAGGGGGTACTACAATGAGCAGTTCTTC. Residues: CASSQDRGYYNEQFF. The genes are TRBV3-1 and TRBJ2-1; 10 bases map to TRBD1. Unmatched junction bases numbered 2, after V lost 3 bases and J lost 3 bases. Germline V gene lookup returns CDR1 LGHDT and CDR2 YNNKEL (reference sequence). The CDR3 is 15 amino acids.

This sequence joins TRBV12-3 or TRBV12-4 and TRBJ1-1, with a possible D match to TRBD1 (5 bases). The CDR3 sequence is 12 residues long. V was clipped by 5 bases and J by 10 bases, with 14 bases between them. The CDR3 DNA reads TGTGCCAGCAGTGAATCAGGGACGCGAGCTTTCTTT. It specifies CASSESGTRAFF.

This clonotype was seen many times. The chain employs TRBV20-1 and TRBJ2-3; the match to TRBD2 covers 8 bases. V gave up 5 bases and J gave up 4 bases; unmatched junction bases: 11. This CDR3 comprises 15 residues. Germline V CDR1 and CDR2: DFQATT, SNEGSKA (reference sequence). In DNA form, the CDR3 reads TGCAGTGCTCGAGGCTACGGGGGGGCCCCAGATACGCAGTATTTT. Translated: CSARGYGGAPDTQYF.

On this clonotype: It may be a read error: a sequence one base away is much more abundant. The chain uses TRBV9 and TRBJ2-3; 13 positions agree with TRBD2. V lost 6 bases, J lost 2 bases, and 9 bases stayed unmatched. Per the germline V gene, CDR1 is SGDLS and CDR2 is YYNGEE. This CDR3 is 17 amino acids long. CDR3 sequence (DNA): TGTGCCAGCAACTACTTACTAGCGGGGGGGCCCACAGATACGCAGTATTTT. Protein sequence: CASNYLLAGGPTDTQYF. Full variable domain (outside the CDR3, taken from reference TRBV9 and TRBJ2-3): DSGVTQTPKHLITATGQRVTLRCSPRSGDLSVYWYQQSLDQGLQFLIQYYNGEERAKGNILERFSAQQFPDLHSELNLSSLELGDSALYFCASNYLLAGGPTDTQYFGPGTRLTVL.

This clonotype was seen a few times. This chain links TRBV5-1 with TRBJ2-1; D unclear. The CDR3 is 14 residues long. V lost 0 bases, J lost 8 bases, and 12 bases lay in between. Germline V gives CDR1 SGHRS, CDR2 YFSETQ. The CDR3: CASSLVLGPHEQFF. The CDR3 nucleotides are TGCGCCAGCAGCTTGGTGCTGGGCCCACATGAGCAGTTCTTC.

The V gene is TRBV27, the J gene TRBJ1-1; D unclear. Germline CDR1 is MNHEY and CDR2 is SMNVEV (reference sequence). The CDR3 is 14 residues long. V lost 5 bases and J 0 bases, leaving 10 bases between the germline ends. CDR3 sequence: CASSAYQMNTEAFF. The CDR3 nucleotides are TGTGCCAGCAGTGCCTATCAGATGAACACTGAAGCTTTCTTT.